Below, one TCR beta chain is given with its context. The antigen is not known. Germline V gives CDR1 SGDLS, CDR2 YYNGEE. The V segment lost 0 bases and the J segment 6 bases; nucleotides outside the gene matches: 5. This CDR3 is built from 16 residues. Second-dose intervals near 4 or 12 weeks were combined. Using immunoSEQ multiplex PCR, the repertoire was profiled, and TCRdb retains in-frame clones only, with some absent. The sample yields about 180,000 clones, 85% to 95% seen once. These data come from a study of T cell responses to AZD1222 COVID-19 vaccine. Study outcomes and limitations: Mostly white British, mostly female donors; authors suggested clonal diversity may be underestimated. Just five or six AZD1222 recipients were seropositive at baseline.

The sequence was collected from an adult who received the AZD1222 COVID-19 vaccine. V is TRBV9 and J is TRBJ2-1, with 11 bases fitting TRBD1. The material sequenced was peripheral blood, taken 28 days after the second AZD1222 dose. This chain's CDR3 is CASSVVRGQGGNEQFF. The CDR3 bases are TGTGCCAGCAGCGTAGTAAGGGGACAGGGGGGCAATGAGCAGTTCTTC.